This T cell receptor (beta chain) was captured in a study of Ad26.COV2.S vaccination and SARS-CoV-2 variants. This table comes from immunoSEQ multiplex PCR, and its TCRdb copy is limited to in-frame clones, with some not included. The data hold hundreds of thousands of clones, with roughly 90% observed a single time. Germline CDR1 reads MNHNY; CDR2 reads SVGAGI (reference sequence). Trimming removed 6 bases at V and 0 bases at J, with 16 bases between. The CDR3 has 16 residues. Treatment reported: roughly 18 received Ad26.COV2.S at low or high dose, single or two shots; 5 received placebo; per-sample allocation not given. Specimens were obtained on day 63 following the first vaccine or placebo injection.

This receptor was identified in a person aged 18-65 years who received the Ad26.COV2.S COVID-19 vaccine or a placebo. The genes are TRBV6-6 and TRBJ2-3; the D is unclear. This specimen was peripheral blood, taken in a trial of Ad26.COV2.S vaccine versus placebo. The CDR3 DNA reads as TGTGCCAGCAGACCCTCCGGGTTCCCTAGCACAGATACGCAGTATTTT. Encoded protein: CASRPSGFPSTDTQYF.